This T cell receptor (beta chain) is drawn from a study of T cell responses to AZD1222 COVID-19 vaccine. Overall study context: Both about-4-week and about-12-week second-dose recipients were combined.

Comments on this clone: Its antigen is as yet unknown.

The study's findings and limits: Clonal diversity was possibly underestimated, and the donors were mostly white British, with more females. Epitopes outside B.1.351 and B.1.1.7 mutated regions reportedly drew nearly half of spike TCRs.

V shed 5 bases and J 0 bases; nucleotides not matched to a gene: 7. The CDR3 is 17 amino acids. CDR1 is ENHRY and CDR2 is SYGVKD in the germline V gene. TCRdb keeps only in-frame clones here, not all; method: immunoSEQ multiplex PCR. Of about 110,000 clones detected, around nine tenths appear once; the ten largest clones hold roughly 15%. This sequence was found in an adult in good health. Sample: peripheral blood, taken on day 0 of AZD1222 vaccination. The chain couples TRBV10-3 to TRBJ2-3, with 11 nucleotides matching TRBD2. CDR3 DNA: TGTGCCATCAGTAGGGGACTAGCGGCAATTAGCACAGATACGCAGTATTTT. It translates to CAISRGLAAISTDTQYF.